The sequence of this T cell receptor beta chain was determined in a study of cytomegalovirus exposure and HLA in healthy donors. General study points: Most likely, a cluster of highly shared sequence variants arose as a sequencing artifact. Researchers had no immune exposure information except CMV serostatus available. Among TCR sequences, most were rare, though some public TCRs appeared in many donors. Earlier analysis looked at TCR beta V segments, and most were productive about 90% or about 30% of the time.

The study ran its PCR with 60 Vbeta and 13 Jbeta primers. Profiled with immunoSEQ multiplex PCR; TCRdb holds only in-frame clones, not every one. Among 200,000 or so clones, 70% to 80% were seen once, and the ten largest hold 0.2% to 0.25%. Germline CDR1 WNHNN, CDR2 SYGVQD (reference sequence). This CDR3 contains 15 residues. The V end was cut by 3 bases, the J end by 2 bases, with 14 bases between. As for this clone: Its antigen is not known.

The sample taken for sequencing was PBMCs. The TCR sequence derives from a girl aged 2 to 10 in good health and CMV-seronegative. V and J are TRBV10-1 and TRBJ2-7; TRBD2 is a possible D gene (6 bases). For the CDR3, the DNA is TGCGCCAGCAGTGACCCTGGGGCGGGGACCTACGAGCAGTACTTC. Protein product: CASSDPGAGTYEQYF.